A single TCR beta chain is shown here with its context. Measured with immunoSEQ multiplex PCR; TCRdb has only the in-frame clones, and not every one. The sample has 200,000 to 300,000 clones, roughly four fifths seen once. The data belong to a study of blood T cell repertoires in COVID-19. Study background: PBMCs, B-cell-depleted T cells, or T cells provided the cDNA or gDNA that made up the material.

This TCR came from a man in his fifties with acute or convalescent COVID-19. Sequencing was done on a sample of peripheral blood.

The DNA for the CDR3 is TGTGCCAGCAGTTTAACAGGTCCGGGCGGCTACACCTTC. Translating it yields CASSLTGPGGYTF. The rearrangement joins TRBV6-2 or TRBV6-3 to TRBJ1-2; TRBD1 is a possible D gene (5 bases). The germline V and J ends were trimmed by 4 bases and 8 bases, with 14 bases remaining between them. Germline CDR1 reads MNHEY; CDR2 reads SVGEGT. The CDR3 sequence is 13 residues long.